This T cell receptor beta chain is from a study of cytomegalovirus exposure and HLA in healthy donors. Study-wide background: Most donors, around 81% of a few hundred genotyped, fell in the Caucasian-associated ancestry cluster. The study's findings and limits: Some segments of the V type, notably TRBV6-2 and TRBV6-3, were excluded as indistinguishable.

The germline gives CDR1 SGHVS, CDR2 FQNEAQ. The V and J ends lost 5 bases and 1 base respectively, with 15 bases between them. The length of the CDR3 is 15 residues. PCR primers comprised 60 Vbeta and 13 Jbeta primers. Assay used: immunoSEQ multiplex PCR; TCRdb lists only in-frame clones, some missing. The sample data list 70,000 to 75,000 clones. As to this clone: As yet, its antigen is unknown.

This TCR derives from a female donor in good health and CMV-seropositive. Sequencing was performed on PBMCs. The chain joins TRBV7-8 to TRBJ2-7, with D maybe TRBD1 (5 bases). CDR3 region: CASSRLDSRSYEQYF. The CDR3 DNA sequence: TGTGCCAGCAGCCGATTAGACAGTCGATCCTACGAGCAGTACTTC.